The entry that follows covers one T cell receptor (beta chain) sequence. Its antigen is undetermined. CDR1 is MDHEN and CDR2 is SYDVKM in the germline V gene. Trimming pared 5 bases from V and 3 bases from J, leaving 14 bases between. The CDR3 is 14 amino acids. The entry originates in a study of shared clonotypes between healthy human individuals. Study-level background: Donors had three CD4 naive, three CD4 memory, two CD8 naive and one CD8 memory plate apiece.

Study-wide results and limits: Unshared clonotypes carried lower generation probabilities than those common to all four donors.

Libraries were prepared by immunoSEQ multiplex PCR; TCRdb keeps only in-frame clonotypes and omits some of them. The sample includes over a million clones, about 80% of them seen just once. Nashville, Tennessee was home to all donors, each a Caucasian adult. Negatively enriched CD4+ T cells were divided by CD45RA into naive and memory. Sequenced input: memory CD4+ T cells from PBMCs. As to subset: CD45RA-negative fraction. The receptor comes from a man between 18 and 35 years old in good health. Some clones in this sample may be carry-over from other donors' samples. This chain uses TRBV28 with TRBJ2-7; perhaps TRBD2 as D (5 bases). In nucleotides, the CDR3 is TGTGCCAGCAGTGTCATCTTAGCGAACTACGAGCAGTACTTC. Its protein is CASSVILANYEQYF.